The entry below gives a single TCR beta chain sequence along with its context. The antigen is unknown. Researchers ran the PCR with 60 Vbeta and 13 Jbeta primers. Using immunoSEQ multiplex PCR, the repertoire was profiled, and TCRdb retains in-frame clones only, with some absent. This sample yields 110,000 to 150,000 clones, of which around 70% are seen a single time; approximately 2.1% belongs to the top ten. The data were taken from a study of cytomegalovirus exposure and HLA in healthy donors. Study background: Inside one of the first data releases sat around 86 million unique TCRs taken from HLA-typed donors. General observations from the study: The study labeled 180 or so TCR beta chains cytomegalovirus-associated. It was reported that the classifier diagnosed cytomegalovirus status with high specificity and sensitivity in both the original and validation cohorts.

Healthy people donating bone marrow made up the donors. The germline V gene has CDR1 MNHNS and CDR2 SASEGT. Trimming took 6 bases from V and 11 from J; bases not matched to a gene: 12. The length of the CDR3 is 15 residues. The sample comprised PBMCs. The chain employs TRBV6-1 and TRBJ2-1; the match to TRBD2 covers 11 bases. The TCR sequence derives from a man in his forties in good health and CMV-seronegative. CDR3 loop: CASRATGTSGTKQFF. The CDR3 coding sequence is TGTGCCAGCAGGGCTACCGGGACTAGCGGTACCAAGCAGTTCTTC.